The clone carrying this TCR beta chain was detected a few times. Produced via immunoSEQ multiplex PCR; TCRdb's table is partial and in-frame only. Among some 200,000 clones listed, about four fifths were seen once. This sample was included in a study of blood T cell repertoires in COVID-19. About the research overall: Sites in the United States, Italy and Spain provided acute and convalescent COVID-19 samples.

V lost 3 bases to trimming and J lost 1 base, with 12 bases between them. This CDR3 comprises 14 residues. Germline lookup yields CDR1 SQVTM and CDR2 ANQGSEA. This sequence originates from a woman aged 40 to 50 with COVID-19, enrolled during active disease. V usage is TRBV29-1 and J usage is TRBJ1-1; possible D gene TRBD1, 5 bases. Input material: peripheral blood. CDR3 nucleotides: TGCAGCGTTGAGGCAGGGCTGACGAACACTGAAGCTTTCTTT. Translating it yields CSVEAGLTNTEAFF. The full variable domain, rest sourced from reference TRBV29-1 and TRBJ1-1, is SAVISQKPSRDICQRGTSLTIQCQVDSQVTMMFWYRQQPGQSLTLIATANQGSEATYESGFVIDKFPISRPNLTFSTLTVSNMSPEDSSIYLCSVEAGLTNTEAFFGQGTRLTVV.